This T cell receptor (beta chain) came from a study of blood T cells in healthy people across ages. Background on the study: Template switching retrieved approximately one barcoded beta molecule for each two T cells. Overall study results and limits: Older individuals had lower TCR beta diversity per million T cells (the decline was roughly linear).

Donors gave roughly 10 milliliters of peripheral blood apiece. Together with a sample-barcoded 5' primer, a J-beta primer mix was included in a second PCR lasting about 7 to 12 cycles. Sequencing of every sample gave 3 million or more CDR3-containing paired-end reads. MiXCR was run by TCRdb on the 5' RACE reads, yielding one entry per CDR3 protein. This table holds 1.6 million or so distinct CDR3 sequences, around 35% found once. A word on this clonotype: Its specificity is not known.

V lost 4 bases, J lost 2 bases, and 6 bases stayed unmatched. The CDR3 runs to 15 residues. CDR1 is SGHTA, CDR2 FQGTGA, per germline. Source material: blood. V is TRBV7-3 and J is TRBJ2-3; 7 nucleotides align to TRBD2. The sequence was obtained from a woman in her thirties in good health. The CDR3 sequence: CASSYSSGATDTQYF. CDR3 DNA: TGTGCCAGCAGCTATTCTAGCGGAGCCACAGATACGCAGTATTTT.